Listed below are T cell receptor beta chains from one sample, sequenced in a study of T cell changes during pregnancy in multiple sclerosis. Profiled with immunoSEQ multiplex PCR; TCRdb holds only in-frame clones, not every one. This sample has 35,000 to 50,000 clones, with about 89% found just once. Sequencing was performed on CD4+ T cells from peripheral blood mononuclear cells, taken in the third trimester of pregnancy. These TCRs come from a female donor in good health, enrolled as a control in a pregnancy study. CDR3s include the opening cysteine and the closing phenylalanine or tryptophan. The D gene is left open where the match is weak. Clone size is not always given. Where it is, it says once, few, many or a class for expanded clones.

CDR3: CASSLARVYYGYTF
DNA: TGTGCCAGCAGTTTGGCCAGGGTGTACTATGGCTACACCTTC
size: once
J: TRBJ1-2
V: TRBV28
D: .

CDR3: CASSYRQGDSPLHF
DNA: TGCGCCAGCAGCTACCGACAGGGGGATTCACCCCTCCACTTT
size: .
J: TRBJ1-6
V: TRBV5-1
D: TRBD1

CDR3: CASSPSWQAPYGYTF
DNA: TGTGCCAGCTCACCGAGTTGGCAGGCCCCCTATGGCTACACCTTC
size: .
J: TRBJ1-2
V: TRBV18
D: .

CDR3: CASSPVGNLAREGLETQYF
DNA: TGTGCCAGCAGCCCCGTCGGTAATTTGGCGCGGGAGGGCCTTGAGACCCAGTACTTC
size: .
J: TRBJ2-5
V: TRBV5-6
D: TRBD2

CDR3: CASSPAGNNQPQHF
DNA: TGTGCCAGCTCACCCGCAGGGAATAATCAGCCCCAGCATTTT
size: .
J: TRBJ1-5
V: TRBV18
D: .

CDR3: CAIGAGGDTEAFF
DNA: TGTGCCATTGGGGCTGGGGGGGACACTGAAGCTTTCTTT
size: few
J: TRBJ1-1
V: TRBV19
D: .

CDR3: CASSGTNPAQTKWTQYF
DNA: TGTGCCAGCAGTGGGACTAACCCCGCCCAAACTAAGTGGACCCAGTACTTC
size: .
J: TRBJ2-5
V: TRBV2
D: .

CDR3: CASSIRQDPNGEQYF
DNA: TGTGCCAGCAGCATCAGACAGGATCCGAACGGCGAGCAGTACTTC
size: .
J: TRBJ2-7
V: TRBV7-8
D: .

CDR3: CASSLSQGLAGLNNEQFF
DNA: TGTGCCAGCAGTTTATCGCAGGGACTAGCGGGTCTTAACAATGAGCAGTTCTTC
size: once
J: TRBJ2-1
V: TRBV28
D: TRBD2

CDR3: CASSLDPDQPQHF
DNA: TGTGCCAGCAGCCTAGACCCGGATCAGCCCCAGCATTTT
size: .
J: TRBJ1-5
V: TRBV5-4
D: .

CDR3: CASSTPAGGEAFF
DNA: TGTGCCAGCAGTACCCCGGCGGGGGGCGAAGCTTTCTTT
size: .
J: TRBJ1-1
V: TRBV28
D: .

CDR3: CASSLGTRETQYF
DNA: TGTGCCAGCAGCTTAGGGACTAGGGAGACCCAGTACTTC
size: .
J: TRBJ2-5
V: TRBV7-2
D: TRBD2

CDR3: CASSSPTSGSHEQYF
DNA: TGTGCCAGCAGCTCTCCGACTAGCGGGAGCCACGAGCAGTACTTC
size: .
J: TRBJ2-7
V: TRBV11-2
D: TRBD2

CDR3: CASTGFRGNYGYTF
DNA: TGTGCCAGTACAGGGTTTCGTGGTAACTATGGCTACACCTTC
size: .
J: TRBJ1-2
V: TRBV19
D: .

CDR3: CASKTGGLVF
DNA: TGTGCCAGCAAGACAGGGGGCCTCGTTTTC
size: .
J: TRBJ1-2
V: TRBV2
D: TRBD1

CDR3: CASRDRGGNEQFF
DNA: TGTGCCAGCCGCGACAGGGGGGGGAATGAGCAGTTCTTC
size: .
J: TRBJ2-1
V: TRBV28
D: TRBD1

CDR3: CASSLSSQSYGYTF
DNA: TGTGCCAGCAGTTTGTCGAGCCAATCCTATGGCTACACCTTC
size: .
J: TRBJ1-2
V: TRBV28
D: .

CDR3: CASRPRQGNQPQHF
DNA: TGTGCCAGCAGACCCCGACAGGGTAATCAGCCCCAGCATTTT
size: .
J: TRBJ1-5
V: TRBV6-6
D: TRBD1

CDR3: CSAQAGGPSNEQFF
DNA: TGCAGCGCCCAAGCGGGGGGACCCTCCAATGAGCAGTTCTTC
size: .
J: TRBJ2-1
V: TRBV29-1
D: TRBD2

CDR3: CSVAWRPDTEAFF
DNA: TGCAGCGTTGCATGGCGGCCGGACACTGAAGCTTTCTTT
size: .
J: TRBJ1-1
V: TRBV29-1
D: .

CDR3: CAWSLTGTKNTEAFF
DNA: TGTGCCTGGAGTCTCACCGGGACAAAGAACACTGAAGCTTTCTTT
size: .
J: TRBJ1-1
V: TRBV30
D: .

CDR3: CASSPRDRGLYF
DNA: TGTGCCAGCAGCCCACGGGACAGGGGACTGTACTTC
size: .
J: TRBJ2-7
V: TRBV7-2
D: TRBD1

CDR3: CASGTIVGGELFF
DNA: TGTGCTAGCGGGACTATCGTAGGCGGGGAGCTGTTTTTT
size: .
J: TRBJ2-2
V: TRBV12-5
D: TRBD2

CDR3: CASSLASPHYEQYF
DNA: TGTGCCAGCAGTTTGGCAAGTCCCCACTACGAGCAGTACTTC
size: once
J: TRBJ2-7
V: TRBV6-6
D: .

CDR3: CASSDPFEAFF
DNA: TGTGCCAGCAGTGACCCGTTCGAAGCTTTCTTT
size: .
J: TRBJ1-1
V: TRBV6-1
D: .

CDR3: CASSPKTSGRANTGELFF
DNA: TGCGCCAGCAGCCCTAAGACTAGCGGGAGGGCCAATACCGGGGAGCTGTTTTTT
size: .
J: TRBJ2-2
V: TRBV5-1
D: TRBD2

CDR3: CASSESHSNQPQHF
DNA: TGTGCCAGCAGTGAATCACATAGCAATCAGCCCCAGCATTTT
size: .
J: TRBJ1-5
V: TRBV2
D: .

CDR3: CAWSFPGSYEQYF
DNA: TGTGCCTGGAGTTTCCCGGGTTCCTACGAGCAGTACTTC
size: .
J: TRBJ2-7
V: TRBV30
D: .

CDR3: CAWGSLYSYEQYF
DNA: TGTGCCTGGGGCTCGCTTTACTCCTACGAGCAGTACTTC
size: .
J: TRBJ2-7
V: TRBV30
D: .

CDR3: CASSPGQTVVTQYF
DNA: TGCGCCAGTAGCCCGGGACAGACGGTAGTAACGCAGTATTTT
size: .
J: TRBJ2-3
V: TRBV5-1
D: TRBD1

CDR3: CASSQDPPGFEQFF
DNA: TGCGCCAGCAGCCAAGATCCCCCGGGTTTTGAGCAGTTCTTC
size: .
J: TRBJ2-1
V: TRBV4-1
D: .

CDR3: CASSPIEVEQFF
DNA: TGTGCCAGCAGCCCCATAGAGGTTGAGCAGTTCTTC
size: .
J: TRBJ2-1
V: TRBV9
D: .

CDR3: CASSERQGLLSNTEAFF
DNA: TGTGCCAGCAGTGAAAGACAGGGCCTACTTTCGAACACTGAAGCTTTCTTT
size: .
J: TRBJ1-1
V: TRBV2
D: TRBD1

CDR3: CARGVQETQYF
DNA: TGTGCCCGGGGAGTACAAGAGACCCAGTACTTC
size: .
J: TRBJ2-5
V: TRBV30
D: .

CDR3: CASSALDSPF
DNA: TGTGCCAGCAGCGCATTAGACAGTCCTTTC
size: .
J: TRBJ2-7
V: TRBV21-1
D: .

CDR3: CASSLGPGGAVETQYF
DNA: TGTGCCAGCAGCTTGGGCCCAGGGGGCGCGGTTGAGACCCAGTACTTC
size: .
J: TRBJ2-5
V: TRBV5-6
D: TRBD1

CDR3: CASSLGLRQEQFF
DNA: TGTGCCAGCAGCCTGGGCCTCAGGCAGGAGCAGTTCTTC
size: few
J: TRBJ2-1
V: TRBV7-2
D: .

CDR3: CASRLGGTGGTEAFF
DNA: TGTGCCAGCAGATTAGGCGGGACAGGGGGGACTGAAGCTTTCTTT
size: once
J: TRBJ1-1
V: TRBV28
D: TRBD1

CDR3: CAWDPGQGTGRLQETQYF
DNA: TGTGCCTGGGACCCCGGACAGGGAACCGGGAGGCTCCAAGAGACCCAGTACTTC
size: .
J: TRBJ2-5
V: TRBV30
D: .

CDR3: CASTRGSSYEQYF
DNA: TGTGCCAGTACGCGGGGGAGCTCCTACGAGCAGTACTTC
size: .
J: TRBJ2-7
V: TRBV19
D: TRBD2

CDR3: CASRRPGVPNEKLFF
DNA: TGTGCCAGCAGGCGCCCGGGTGTCCCCAATGAAAAACTGTTTTTT
size: .
J: TRBJ1-4
V: TRBV28
D: .

CDR3: CASSLALIGTSGPNEQFF
DNA: TGTGCCAGCAGCTTAGCGCTCATTGGGACTAGCGGACCCAATGAGCAGTTCTTC
size: .
J: TRBJ2-1
V: TRBV7-2
D: TRBD2

CDR3: CASSGRTVLQETQYF
DNA: TGTGCCAGCAGTGGGCGGACAGTACTTCAAGAGACCCAGTACTTC
size: once
J: TRBJ2-5
V: TRBV2
D: .

CDR3: CASSSQAPQGEQYF
DNA: TGCGCCAGCAGTTCCCAGGCCCCCCAGGGAGAGCAGTACTTC
size: .
J: TRBJ2-7
V: TRBV5-1
D: .

CDR3: CASSFNEQYF
DNA: TGTGCCAGCAGCTTTAACGAGCAGTACTTC
size: .
J: TRBJ2-7
V: TRBV2
D: .

CDR3: CAWSGTGGETQYF
DNA: TGTGCCTGGAGTGGAACAGGGGGGGAGACCCAGTACTTC
size: .
J: TRBJ2-5
V: TRBV30
D: TRBD1

CDR3: CAWSVKKGPYLSRGGFGTGELFF
DNA: TGTGCCTGGAGTGTAAAGAAAGGGCCCTACTTGTCGCGGGGGGGCTTTGGCACCGGGGAGCTGTTTTTT
size: .
J: TRBJ2-2
V: TRBV30
D: TRBD2

CDR3: CASSLEGNGYTF
DNA: TGTGCCAGCAGCTTGGAGGGGAATGGCTACACCTTC
size: .
J: TRBJ1-2
V: TRBV7-9
D: .

CDR3: CASILETGYRRYTF
DNA: TGTGCCAGCATACTAGAGACAGGATATCGGCGCTACACCTTC
size: .
J: TRBJ1-2
V: TRBV6-1
D: .